What follows describes a single TCR beta chain. Its cognate antigen is unknown. The sample comes from a study of T cells in Graves' hyperthyroidism and ophthalmopathy. Regarding the study as a whole: The model's output predicted ophthalmopathy at a median of roughly 6 months prior to onset. Blood held most thyroid clonotypes expanded above 0.001 frequency.

Exclusion of patients followed from uncontrolled infection, other autoimmune disease, pregnancy or lactation. The germline CDR1 and CDR2 sequences are KGHDR and SFDVKD. CDR3 length equals 17 residues. The V gene end was trimmed by 4 bases and the J gene end by 0 bases; junction bases not matched to a gene: 8. There were TCR beta CDR3 regions amplified from RNA transcripts. HTBI primers were used for first-round RT-PCR of the TCR CDR3. TCRdb analysed the multiplex PCR reads with MiXCR anew, one entry per CDR3 protein. The profile covers about 540,000 distinct CDR3 sequences, with just over 45% appearing a single time and about 8.3% taken by the ten largest.

The chain couples TRBV24-1 to TRBJ1-1; 9 nucleotides match TRBD1. The origin of this receptor is a woman between 18 and 29 years old with Graves' hyperthyroidism. The sequenced material came from peripheral blood or thyroid tissue (not recorded which). The CDR3 nucleotides read TGTGCCACCAGTGACCCCGGACAGGGGCAGATGAACACTGAAGCTTTCTTT. This translates into CATSDPGQGQMNTEAFF.